Included here is one T cell receptor (beta chain) sequence, with context. Its antigen remains unidentified. This sample was taken from a study of identical twins. Study-level findings and limits: Beta clonotypes that were abundant in cord blood contained fewer insertions, a pattern absent from memory repertoires.

Trimming pared 6 bases from V and 5 bases from J, leaving 16 bases between. The germline gives CDR1 MNHEY, CDR2 SMNVEV (reference sequence). The CDR3 length is 14 residues. cDNA molecules carried unique molecular identifiers, and template switching added a universal primer site. TCRdb independently ran MiXCR on the 5' RACE reads; one entry per CDR3 protein. The sample has more than 1.5 million distinct CDR3 sequences, around a third seen once; the top ten hold approximately 0.29%. This rearrangement joins TRBV27 to TRBJ2-5, with TRBD2 as a possible D gene (5 bases). The sequenced sample was cord blood. The source is a newborn girl in good health. This CDR3 is CASSQLDGLETQYF. DNA of the CDR3: TGTGCCAGCAGCCAACTAGATGGTTTGGAGACCCAGTACTTC.